This T cell receptor (beta chain) was obtained from a study of T cell changes during pregnancy in multiple sclerosis. Repertoires were generated with immunoSEQ multiplex PCR, while TCRdb's copy carries only in-frame clones and drops some. This sample has fewer than 60,000 clones; roughly 88% occur once, and the top ten carry 1.3%. Turning to this clone: Mismatch with germline at one junction end may stem from a read error.

The germline V gene encodes CDR1 SGHDT and CDR2 YYEEEE. The CDR3 is 11 amino acids. The origin of this receptor is a female donor with multiple sclerosis, enrolled in a pregnancy study. The chain uses TRBV5-6 and TRBJ2-7, with D possibly being TRBD2 (5 bases). The sequences come from peripheral blood, collected in the second trimester of pregnancy. In DNA form, the CDR3 reads TGTGCCAGCAGCTTGGGAGCGGCCACCCGCTTC. It encodes CASSLGAATRF.